This T cell receptor (beta chain) was captured by sequencing in a study of cytomegalovirus exposure and HLA in healthy donors. Study in general: Earlier, 200 million or so T cells were analyzed, and 117 million unique TCR beta sequences were found among them.

This clone appeared a few times. Its cognate antigen is unknown. PCR employed 60 Vbeta and 13 Jbeta primers. Measured with immunoSEQ multiplex PCR; TCRdb has only the in-frame clones, and not every one. Of 110,000 or so clones in the sample, approximately 67% were seen once. Study-wide points: Most CMV-associated TCR beta chains were later found to appear HLA-restricted. Both high specificity and high sensitivity reportedly marked the classifier's diagnosis of cytomegalovirus status.

V lost 7 bases and J lost 5; bases outside the gene matches: 5. This CDR3 region has 14 residues. CDR1 and CDR2 (germline): LNHNV, YYDKDF (reference sequence). The rearrangement uses TRBV15 and TRBJ1-4; 9 bases align to TRBD1. The sequenced sample was PBMCs. The source of this sequence is a man between 18 and 29 years old in good health and CMV-seropositive. CDR3 bases: TGTGCCACCACGGTTGGACAGGGGAATGAAAAACTGTTTTTT. Protein product: CATTVGQGNEKLFF.